This T cell receptor (beta chain) was observed in a study of technical replicates of blood from a handful of donors. From germline, CDR1 is LNHDA and CDR2 SQIVND (reference sequence). The CDR3 length is 13 residues. V was clipped by 5 bases and J by 3 bases, with 10 bases between them. Sequencing was performed with immunoSEQ multiplex PCR; in TCRdb, only in-frame clones are kept and a portion is missing. The profile shows more than 80,000 clones, more than 90% of them singletons. The origin of this receptor is a human donor in good health. The sequenced sample consisted of T cells isolated from PBMCs. This chain connects TRBV19 to TRBJ2-5, with TRBD2 as a possible D gene (5 bases). The CDR3 coding sequence is TGTGCCAGTAGTGCAGCGGAGAAAGAGACCCAGTACTTC. Translated: CASSAAEKETQYF.